The rows below give T cell receptor beta chains drawn from one sample of a study of T cells in localized non-small cell lung cancer. Libraries were prepared by immunoSEQ multiplex PCR; TCRdb keeps only in-frame clonotypes and omits some of them. The repertoire consists of 70,000 to 95,000 clones, with roughly 93% occurring once and the leading ten covering roughly 4.3%. This material consisted of PBMCs, taken before any cancer treatment. Receptors were obtained from a woman aged 35 to 75 with stage II squamous cell lung carcinoma. Each CDR3 is given with its conserved first and last residue. D genes are given only for firm matches. Expanded clones are given a class, and other clones once, few, many or no size at all.

d_gene,v_gene,abundance,j_gene,CDR3nt,CDR3aa
.,TRBV13,once,TRBJ1-5,TGTGCCAGCAGCTTGCAGGGAGGAAGCAATCAGCCCCAGCATTTT,CASSLQGGSNQPQHF
.,TRBV11-2,.,TRBJ2-3,TGTGCCACCTCGGGGTTCCCTACAGATACGCAGTATTTT,CATSGFPTDTQYF
.,TRBV6-5,.,TRBJ1-4,TGTGCCAGCAGTTCCCTTGGGGAGGGGGGTGAAAAACTGTTTTTT,CASSSLGEGGEKLFF
.,TRBV6-1,.,TRBJ2-7,TGTGCCAGCAGTCCTAACCGTGGGGTTCTCTACGAGCAGTACTTC,CASSPNRGVLYEQYF
.,TRBV13,.,TRBJ2-1,TGTGCCAGCAGCTTAGGAAAGGGGTACAATGAGCAGTTCTTC,CASSLGKGYNEQFF
.,TRBV5-4,.,TRBJ1-6,TGTGCCAGCAGCTCCATGACAGGTTATAATTCACCCCTCCACTTT,CASSSMTGYNSPLHF
TRBD2,TRBV2,.,TRBJ2-7,TGTGCCAGCAGTGAGTTGCGCGGGAGTAGCTCCTACGAGCAGTACTTC,CASSELRGSSSYEQYF
TRBD2,TRBV19,.,TRBJ2-2,TGTGCCAGTAGCAGGACTAGCGGGAGACCAAACACCGGGGAGCTGTTTTTT,CASSRTSGRPNTGELFF
.,TRBV15,once,TRBJ1-2,TGTGCCACCAGCAGAGGGGTGGCTCTGGGGACTCAAGGAGGCTACACCTTC,CATSRGVALGTQGGYTF
.,TRBV6-1,.,TRBJ2-2,TGTGCCAGCAGTGCAACCCGGGGGGGACAGAACGCGAACACCGGGGAGCTGTTTTTT,CASSATRGGQNANTGELFF
TRBD1,TRBV28,.,TRBJ2-2,TGTGCCACCCGCGGGACAGGGAACACCGGGGAGCTGTTTTTT,CATRGTGNTGELFF
.,TRBV5-1,.,TRBJ1-1,TGCGCCAGCAGCTTGGAATGGGGCACTGAAGCTTTCTTT,CASSLEWGTEAFF
.,TRBV19,.,TRBJ2-7,TGTGCCAGTTCCTCGGGATACTCCTACGAGCAGTACTTC,CASSSGYSYEQYF
.,TRBV4-2,.,TRBJ2-3,TGTGCCAGCAGCCTTTCCTCTACAGGGACCCTCACAGATACGCAGTATTTT,CASSLSSTGTLTDTQYF
.,TRBV6-5,.,TRBJ1-1,TGTGCCAGCAGGCCCGGGCGGGGGACTGAAGCTTTCTTT,CASRPGRGTEAFF
.,TRBV19,once,TRBJ2-1,TGTGCCAGTAGGAGGTCCACCTACAATGAGCAGTTCTTC,CASRRSTYNEQFF
TRBD2,TRBV27,.,TRBJ2-1,TGTGCCAGCGGGTGGACTAGCGGGAGGGCCAGTGAGCAGTTCTTC,CASGWTSGRASEQFF
.,TRBV7-9,.,TRBJ1-2,TGTGCCAGCAGCTACTTGGATGGGGGAGTAGATGGCTACACCTTC,CASSYLDGGVDGYTF
.,TRBV13,.,TRBJ1-1,TGTGCCAGCACCCACCGGGGGTCTGGCAACACTGAAGCTTTCTTT,CASTHRGSGNTEAFF
.,TRBV28,.,TRBJ1-1,TGTGCCAGCAAGTTGAACACTGAAGCTTTCTTT,CASKLNTEAFF
TRBD1,TRBV18,.,TRBJ1-1,TGTGCCAGCTCACCCACCCAGGGGGGCCACACTGAAGCTTTCTTT,CASSPTQGGHTEAFF
.,TRBV6-1,.,TRBJ1-2,TGTGCCAGCACCCCTCCTGTCCTGACGGTACCAACCTTC,CASTPPVLTVPTF
.,TRBV30,.,TRBJ1-1,TGTGCCTGCAAACGGGGAAACACTGAAGCTTTCTTT,CACKRGNTEAFF
.,TRBV19,.,TRBJ2-7,TGTGCCAGTAGTATAGGGACTTTGGACTACGAGCAGTACTTC,CASSIGTLDYEQYF
.,TRBV7-2,.,TRBJ2-2,TGTGCCAGCAGCGCCACCCCGAACACCGGGGAGCTGTTTTTT,CASSATPNTGELFF
.,TRBV11-2,.,TRBJ2-1,TGTGCCAGCAGCTTAGACCGCTCGACTAGTGTACGCAATGAGCAGTTCTTC,CASSLDRSTSVRNEQFF
.,TRBV18,once,TRBJ1-2,TGTGCCAGCTCACCACCGCAGGGAGGCTACACCTTC,CASSPPQGGYTF
.,TRBV25-1,.,TRBJ1-1,TGTGCCAGCAGTCCTCGGGACTTCAGCTCTGAAGCTTTCTTT,CASSPRDFSSEAFF
TRBD1,TRBV5-1,.,TRBJ1-6,TGCGCCAGCAGCTTGGGCAGGGGGCCTTCACCCCTCCACTTT,CASSLGRGPSPLHF
.,TRBV12-5,.,TRBJ2-3,TGTGCTAGTGGCCAAGATAGCACAGATACGCAGTATTTT,CASGQDSTDTQYF
.,TRBV11-2,.,TRBJ1-1,TGTGCCAGCAGCTCGCACCCCACTGAAGCTTTCTTT,CASSSHPTEAFF
.,TRBV10-3,.,TRBJ1-1,TGTGCCATCAGTGAGTCAAGGGGTGGCACTGAAGCTTTCTTT,CAISESRGGTEAFF
TRBD1,TRBV28,.,TRBJ1-6,TGTGCCAGCAGTTTACAGCCAGGGGGCAATTCACCCCTCCACTTT,CASSLQPGGNSPLHF
.,TRBV10-2,.,TRBJ2-3,TGCGCCAGCAGTTCCGACATGGGAACAGATACGCAGTATTTT,CASSSDMGTDTQYF
TRBD1,TRBV6-5,.,TRBJ1-3,TGTGCCAGCAGACTCGGGACAGGCTCTGGAAACACCATATATTTT,CASRLGTGSGNTIYF
.,TRBV6-5,once,TRBJ1-2,TGTGCCAGCAGTTACTCGGGGGACATTAACTATGGCTACACCTTC,CASSYSGDINYGYTF
.,TRBV10-3,few,TRBJ1-1,TGTGCCATCAGTGATAACCTAGGCACTGAAGCTTTCTTT,CAISDNLGTEAFF
.,TRBV20-1,.,TRBJ2-7,TGCAGTGCTACGGACGAGCAGTACTTC,CSATDEQYF
.,TRBV7-2,.,TRBJ2-2,TGTGCCAGCAGCCGCGACGGTACAGCCGGGGAGCTGTTTTTT,CASSRDGTAGELFF
.,TRBV6-5,once,TRBJ1-5,TGTGCCAGCAGTTACTTTCGCAATCAGCCCCAGCATTTT,CASSYFRNQPQHF
TRBD1,TRBV15,.,TRBJ1-5,TGTGCCACCAGCAGAGCAGGGGGCGGCAATCAGCCCCAGCATTTT,CATSRAGGGNQPQHF
.,TRBV6-5,.,TRBJ2-7,TGTGCCAGCAGTTACTCTATCTACGAGCAGTACTTC,CASSYSIYEQYF
.,TRBV2,.,TRBJ1-2,TGTGCCAGCAGTGAACAACGTTATGGCTACACCTTC,CASSEQRYGYTF
.,TRBV19,.,TRBJ1-6,TGTGCCAGTAGTGTGGACGCAGGGAATTCACCCCTCCACTTT,CASSVDAGNSPLHF
.,TRBV5-1,.,TRBJ2-1,TGCGCCAGCAGCTTGGGGCTAGCAAATAACGAGCAGTTCTTC,CASSLGLANNEQFF
.,TRBV11-2,.,TRBJ2-6,TGTGCCAGCAGCTTCCGGACTTCCAGCTCTGGGGCCAACGTCCTGACTTTC,CASSFRTSSSGANVLTF
.,TRBV7-2,once,TRBJ2-7,TGTGCCAGCAGCTCCCTTACCTCTTTGGGGCTAGCGCGGACCTACGAGCAGTACTTC,CASSSLTSLGLARTYEQYF
.,TRBV29-1,.,TRBJ2-3,TGCAGCGTCCCCCCGACGAGGGGGGATACGCAGTATTTT,CSVPPTRGDTQYF
.,TRBV6-1,.,TRBJ1-2,TGTGCCAGCAGGATCTATGGCTACACCTTC,CASRIYGYTF
.,TRBV7-9,.,TRBJ2-7,TGTGCCAGCAGCCCCGGGACGGCTAGCTCCTACGAGCAGTACTTC,CASSPGTASSYEQYF
.,TRBV7-9,.,TRBJ1-1,TGTGCCAGCAGCTTCATGAACACTGAAGCTTTCTTT,CASSFMNTEAFF
TRBD1,TRBV7-8,.,TRBJ1-2,TGTGCCAGCAGCTGGCGGACAGGGGGTGAATATGGCTACACCTTC,CASSWRTGGEYGYTF
TRBD2,TRBV7-9,.,TRBJ2-2,TGTGCCAGCAGCTTACCTAGCGGGGTGAACACCGGGGAGCTGTTTTTT,CASSLPSGVNTGELFF